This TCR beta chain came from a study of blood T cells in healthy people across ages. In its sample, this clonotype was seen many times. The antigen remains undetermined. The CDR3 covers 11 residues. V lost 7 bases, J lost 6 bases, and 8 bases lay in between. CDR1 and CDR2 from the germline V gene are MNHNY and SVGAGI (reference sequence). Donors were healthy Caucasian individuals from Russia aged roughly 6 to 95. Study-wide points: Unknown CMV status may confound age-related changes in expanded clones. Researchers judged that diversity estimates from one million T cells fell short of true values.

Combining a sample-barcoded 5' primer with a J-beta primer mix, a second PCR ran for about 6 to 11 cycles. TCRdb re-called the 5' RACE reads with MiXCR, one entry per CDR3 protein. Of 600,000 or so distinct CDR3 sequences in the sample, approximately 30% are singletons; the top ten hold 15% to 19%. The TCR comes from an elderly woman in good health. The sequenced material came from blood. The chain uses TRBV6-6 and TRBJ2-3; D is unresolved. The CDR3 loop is CASINWDTQYF. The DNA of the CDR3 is TGTGCCAGCATAAACTGGGATACGCAGTATTTT.